The entry below describes one T cell receptor (beta chain). Antigen specificity is unknown. The data derive from a study of shared clonotypes between healthy human individuals. General observations from the study: Around 5.4% of naive CD4 clonotypes were common to a few donors.

Losses at the gene ends were 6 bases for V and 7 bases for J; bases not matched to a gene: 11. This CDR3 contains 15 residues. Looked up from germline, CDR1 is SGHDT and CDR2 is YYEEEE. This table comes from immunoSEQ multiplex PCR, and its TCRdb copy is limited to in-frame clones, with some not included. The table has millions of clones, just under 95% seen once. CD45RO-negative CD8 cells positively selected for CCR7 made up the naive population, which excluded terminally differentiated effector memory CD45RA+ cells. This sequence joins TRBV5-6 and TRBJ1-2; 11 bases match TRBD1. Sequencing was done on a sample of naive CD8+ T cells sorted from blood. The clonotype comes from a man between 18 and 35 years old in good health. This chain's CDR3 is CASTIRGQGVTGYTF. The CDR3 DNA follows: TGTGCCAGCACCATCCGGGGACAGGGGGTGACTGGCTACACCTTC.